Following are 3 T cell receptor beta chains from one sample sequenced in a study of blood T cell repertoires in COVID-19. The method was immunoSEQ multiplex PCR; TCRdb's version includes in-frame clones alone and lacks a portion of them. The sample has fewer than 600,000 clones, nearly 90% seen once. The sample comprised peripheral blood. The receptors shown here come from a man between 18 and 29 years old with COVID-19, enrolled during active disease.

This chain links TRBV27 with TRBJ2-5; TRBD2 might be the D (6 bases). With 2 bases removed from V and 4 bases from J, the gap between germline ends came to 11 bases. The germline CDR1 and CDR2 sequences are MNHEY and SMNVEV (reference sequence). The CDR3 has 14 amino acids. The CDR3 region has the DNA TGTGCCAGCAGTTTAAACTGGGGAGGAGAGACCCAGTACTTC. Translation: CASSLNWGGETQYF.

This chain joins TRBV5-4 and TRBJ2-5, with 7 bases matching TRBD1. CDR1 is SGHNT and CDR2 is YYREEE in the germline V gene (reference sequence). This CDR3 has 14 residues. J gave up 4 bases and V 4 bases, and 7 bases lay outside the gene matches. This chain's CDR3 is CASSVGQAGETQYF. The CDR3 DNA reads TGTGCCAGCAGCGTAGGACAGGCGGGAGAGACCCAGTACTTC.

The CDR3 region is CAWSEDSSSYNEQFF. The CDR3 nucleotides read TGTGCCTGGAGTGAGGACAGTTCGTCCTACAATGAGCAGTTCTTC. The chain couples TRBV30 to TRBJ2-1; weak D call: TRBD1 (6 bases). The V gene lost 1 base and the J gene lost 1 base, with 11 bases spanning the gap. The germline gives CDR1 GTSNPN, CDR2 SVGIG (reference sequence). The CDR3 has 15 amino acids.